This entry lists 17 T cell receptor beta chains sequenced from one sample in a study of blood T cell repertoires in COVID-19. The repertoire was sequenced with immunoSEQ multiplex PCR; TCRdb's copy has only in-frame clones and lacks some. The data show 320,000 or so clones, about nine tenths seen once. The sample was PBMCs or T cells enriched from blood (not recorded which). These receptors came from a man in his sixties who had recovered from COVID-19.

J is TRBJ2-1 and V is TRBV28; D remains ambiguous. The V and J ends lost 6 bases and 4 bases respectively, with 4 bases between them. CDR3 size: 11 residues. Germline V gene sequence: CDR1 MDHEN, CDR2 SYDVKM. The CDR3 sequence is CASRQYNEQFF. As DNA, the CDR3 is TGTGCCAGCAGACAGTACAATGAGCAGTTCTTC.

This clone was seen a single time. The chain links TRBV9 to TRBJ2-3, with D perhaps TRBD1 (6 bases). This CDR3 region has 14 residues. The V gene's germline CDR1 is SGDLS and CDR2 YYNGEE. Trimming took 5 bases from V and 5 from J, leaving 15 bases between them. This CDR3 reads CASSLTGSRDTQYF. CDR3 coding DNA: TGTGCCAGCAGTCTAACAGGGAGTCGAGATACGCAGTATTTT. The whole variable domain, filled in from reference TRBV9 and TRBJ2-3, reads DSGVTQTPKHLITATGQRVTLRCSPRSGDLSVYWYQQSLDQGLQFLIQYYNGEERAKGNILERFSAQQFPDLHSELNLSSLELGDSALYFCASSLTGSRDTQYFGPGTRLTVL.

This CDR3 reads CASSLLGVAGGPQYF. The CDR3 nucleotides read TGCGCCAGCAGCTTGTTGGGGGTAGCGGGAGGGCCTCAGTACTTC. V gene TRBV5-1 combines with J gene TRBJ2-7; TRBD2 agrees at 11 bases. The CDR3 totals 15 residues. After removal of 1 base from V and 10 bases from J, the junction contained 10 bases not matched to a gene. Germline CDR1 and CDR2: SGHRS and YFSETQ.

This clone was counted a few times. This chain connects TRBV7-2 to TRBJ1-1; 11 positions match TRBD1. Per the germline V gene, CDR1 is SGHTA and CDR2 is FQGNSA. V was pared by 1 base and J by 10 bases, with 5 bases of the junction left unmatched. This CDR3 is built from 14 residues. CDR3 DNA sequence: TGTGCCAGCAGCTTAGTTGGGACAGGGGGACGAGCTTTCTTT. Its translation is CASSLVGTGGRAFF.

The chain employs TRBV15 and TRBJ1-5; D unresolved. V dropped 1 base and J dropped 7 bases, with 8 bases sitting between them. The CDR3 contains 13 residues. Germline V gene sequence: CDR1 LNHNV, CDR2 YYDKDF (reference sequence). The CDR3 loop is CATSRAEEQPQHF. The DNA of the CDR3 is TGTGCCACCAGCAGAGCCGAGGAGCAGCCCCAGCATTTT.

A single count supports this clone. The rearrangement joins TRBV5-4 to TRBJ2-3; D uncertain. Germline loops: CDR1 SGHNT, CDR2 YYREEE (reference sequence). CDR3 length: 13 residues. The V and J ends lost 0 bases and 3 bases respectively, with 5 bases between them. The CDR3 nucleotides are TGTGCCAGCAGCTTGGGCAGAACAGATACGCAGTATTTT. Translation: CASSLGRTDTQYF.

This rearrangement joins TRBV6-5 to TRBJ1-5, with a tentative D call TRBD1 (6 bases). Germline V gene sequence: CDR1 MNHEY, CDR2 SVGAGI. The CDR3 sequence is 13 residues long. Trimming took 7 bases from V and 5 from J, leaving 12 bases between them. CDR3 DNA sequence: TGTGCCAGCAAGGTAAGGGGGTATCAGCCCCAGCATTTT. Amino acid sequence: CASKVRGYQPQHF.

This clone was seen once. CDR3 residues: CASSQGQVQETQYF. As DNA, the CDR3 is TGTGCCAGCAGCCAAGGACAGGTACAAGAGACCCAGTACTTC. The V call is TRBV3-1 (or the pseudogene TRBV3-2), the J call TRBJ2-5; the D gene is possibly TRBD1 (6 bases). Trimming stripped 1 base from V and 2 bases from J, with 8 bases between. Germline assignment: CDR1 LGHDT and CDR2 YNNKEL (reference sequence). The length of the CDR3 is 14 residues.

CDR3: CASSTPGQGIFGYGYTF. CDR3 DNA sequence: TGTGCCAGTAGTACTCCGGGACAGGGGATATTCGGCTATGGCTACACCTTC. The chain combines TRBV19 with TRBJ1-2; 10 positions match TRBD1. The CDR3 totals 17 residues. After removal of 4 bases from V and 4 bases from J, the junction contained 12 bases not matched to a gene. From germline, CDR1 is LNHDA and CDR2 SQIVND (reference sequence). Drawing the rest from reference TRBV19 and TRBJ1-2, the complete variable domain is DGGITQSPKYLFRKEGQNVTLSCEQNLNHDAMYWYRQDPGQGLRLIYYSQIVNDFQKGDIAEGYSVSREKKESFPLTVTSAQKNPTAFYLCASSTPGQGIFGYGYTFGSGTRLTVV.

The chain recombines TRBV5-1 with TRBJ1-1; D unclear. Trimming pared 2 bases from V and 5 bases from J, leaving 13 bases between. The CDR3 is made up of 14 amino acids. Germline CDR1 and CDR2: SGHRS and YFSETQ. CDR3 residues: CASSLGRDHTEAFF. The CDR3 coding sequence is TGCGCCAGCAGCTTAGGCCGGGATCATACTGAAGCTTTCTTT. Full variable domain (missing parts from reference TRBV5-1 and TRBJ1-1): KAGVTQTPRYLIKTRGQQVTLSCSPISGHRSVSWYQQTPGQGLQFLFEYFSETQRNKGNFPGRFSGRQFSNSRSEMNVSTLELGDSALYLCASSLGRDHTEAFFGQGTRLTVV.

The V call is TRBV18, the J call TRBJ2-5, with 10 bases identical to TRBD1. V lost 7 bases to trimming and J lost 0 bases; unmatched junction nucleotides: 14. Germline V CDR1 and CDR2: KGHSH, LQKENI. The CDR3 runs 18 residues. The CDR3, as DNA: TGTGCCAGCTACTCCGGGACAGGGGCCCGACGGTACCAAGAGACCCAGTACTTC. Protein sequence: CASYSGTGARRYQETQYF.

This sequence joins TRBV18 and TRBJ2-7; 7 nucleotides line up with TRBD1. The germline V gene encodes CDR1 KGHSH and CDR2 LQKENI. CDR3 length: 15 amino acids. J gave up 7 bases and V 1 base, and 10 bases lay outside the gene matches. CDR3 sequence: CASSPLGTDSTEQYF. For the CDR3, the DNA is TGTGCCAGCTCACCACTGGGGACAGACAGTACTGAGCAGTACTTC.

The chain joins TRBV6-2 or TRBV6-3 to TRBJ2-7; TRBD2 is a possible D gene (5 bases). The ends were cut back, 5 bases at V and 0 bases at J, with 11 bases in the middle. Germline V gives CDR1 MNHEY, CDR2 SVGEGT. The CDR3 length is 14 residues. The DNA of the CDR3 is TGTGCCAGCAGTCGGACTGTCCCCTCCTACGAGCAGTACTTC. Translated: CASSRTVPSYEQYF.

The rearrangement joins TRBV28 to TRBJ1-2; maybe TRBD1 (5 bases). V lost 3 bases and J lost 3, with 5 bases in between. This CDR3 region has 12 residues. Germline CDR1 and CDR2: MDHEN and SYDVKM. The DNA of the CDR3 is TGTGCCAGCAGTTTCAGGGACTATGGCTACACCTTC. It codes for CASSFRDYGYTF.

This sequence joins TRBV28 and TRBJ1-1; D unresolved. CDR1 and CDR2 (germline): MDHEN, SYDVKM. The CDR3 covers 14 residues. Deletions cut 6 bases from V and 2 bases from J, with 13 bases between. The CDR3 region is CASSPRGRNTEAFF. CDR3 sequence (DNA): TGTGCCAGCAGCCCGCGAGGCAGAAACACTGAAGCTTTCTTT. Full variable domain (outside the CDR3, taken from reference TRBV28 and TRBJ1-1): DVKVTQSSRYLVKRTGEKVFLECVQDMDHENMFWYRQDPGLGLRLIYFSYDVKMKEKGDIPEGYSVSREKKERFSLILESASTNQTSMYLCASSPRGRNTEAFFGQGTRLTVV.

This clone was seen more than once but under ten times. V gene TRBV18 combines with J gene TRBJ1-1; 9 nucleotides line up with TRBD1. Germline values: CDR1 KGHSH, CDR2 LQKENI. V shed 5 bases and J 1 base; nucleotides not matched to a gene: 5. This CDR3 has 15 residues. Here the CDR3 DNA reads TGTGCCAGCTCAATTGGGGGACAGGGGAACACTGAAGCTTTCTTT. This gives the protein CASSIGGQGNTEAFF.

The V gene is TRBV5-1, the J gene TRBJ1-1, with no clear D. V lost 4 bases to trimming and J lost 2 bases, with 9 bases between them. Looked up from germline, CDR1 is SGHRS and CDR2 is YFSETQ. This CDR3 comprises 13 residues. This chain's CDR3 is CASSPGPNTEAFF. The CDR3 bases are TGCGCCAGCAGCCCCGGTCCTAACACTGAAGCTTTCTTT.